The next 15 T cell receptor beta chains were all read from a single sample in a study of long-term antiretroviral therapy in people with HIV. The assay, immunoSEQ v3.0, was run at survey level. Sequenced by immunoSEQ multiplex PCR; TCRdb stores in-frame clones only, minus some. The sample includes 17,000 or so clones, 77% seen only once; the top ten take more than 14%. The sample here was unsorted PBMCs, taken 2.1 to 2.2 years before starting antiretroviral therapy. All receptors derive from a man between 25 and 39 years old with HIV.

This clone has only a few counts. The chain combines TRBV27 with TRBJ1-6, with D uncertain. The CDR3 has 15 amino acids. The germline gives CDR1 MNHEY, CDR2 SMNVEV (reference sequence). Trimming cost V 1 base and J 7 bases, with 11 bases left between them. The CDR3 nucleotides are TGTGCCAGCAGTTTATTTGGTCCCTGGAATTCACCCCTCCACTTT. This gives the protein CASSLFGPWNSPLHF.

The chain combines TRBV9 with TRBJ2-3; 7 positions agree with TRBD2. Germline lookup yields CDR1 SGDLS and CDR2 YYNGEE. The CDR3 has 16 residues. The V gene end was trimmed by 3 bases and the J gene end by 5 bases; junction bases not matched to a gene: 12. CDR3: CASSGPRGEVRDTQYF. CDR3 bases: TGTGCCAGCAGCGGACCCCGGGGGGAAGTTAGAGATACGCAGTATTTT.

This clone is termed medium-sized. This CDR3 reads CASSPRTIPTSGGQETQYF. The CDR3 DNA sequence: TGTGCCAGCTCACCACGAACCATTCCGACTAGCGGGGGCCAAGAGACCCAGTACTTC. V is TRBV18 and J is TRBJ2-5, with 12 bases matching TRBD2. V was clipped by 1 base and J by 1 base; unmatched bases: 10. The length of the CDR3 is 19 residues. The V gene's germline CDR1 is KGHSH and CDR2 LQKENI.

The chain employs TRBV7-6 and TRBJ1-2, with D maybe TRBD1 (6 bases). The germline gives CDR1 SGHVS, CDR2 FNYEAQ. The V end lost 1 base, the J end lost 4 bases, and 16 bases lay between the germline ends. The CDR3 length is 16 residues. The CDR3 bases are TGTGCCAGCAGCTTAGACTCTGGGGCAGGGGCCTATGGCTACACCTTC. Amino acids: CASSLDSGAGAYGYTF.

The CDR3 DNA is TGCGCCAGCAGCATCAAAGGTATAGGGTCCTACAATGAGCAGTTCTTC. It codes for CASSIKGIGSYNEQFF. The chain recombines TRBV5-1 with TRBJ2-1; D not certain. This CDR3 is 16 amino acids long. The V end lost 4 bases, the J end lost 1 base, and 15 bases lay between the germline ends. Germline V gene sequence: CDR1 SGHRS, CDR2 YFSETQ.

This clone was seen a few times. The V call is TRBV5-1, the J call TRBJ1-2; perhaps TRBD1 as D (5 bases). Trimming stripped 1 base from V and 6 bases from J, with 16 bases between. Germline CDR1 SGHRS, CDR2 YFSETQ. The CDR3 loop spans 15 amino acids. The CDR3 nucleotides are TGCGCCAGCAGCTTGAGCGGGGCCCAGACAGATGGCTACACCTTC. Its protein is CASSLSGAQTDGYTF.

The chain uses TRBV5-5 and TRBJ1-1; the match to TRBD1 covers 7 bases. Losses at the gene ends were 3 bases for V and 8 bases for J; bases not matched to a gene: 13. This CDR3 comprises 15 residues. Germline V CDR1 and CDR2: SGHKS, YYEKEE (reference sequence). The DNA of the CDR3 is TGTGCCAGCAGCTCGGAGACAGGGCCGCTGGGGGAAGCTTTCTTT. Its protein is CASSSETGPLGEAFF.

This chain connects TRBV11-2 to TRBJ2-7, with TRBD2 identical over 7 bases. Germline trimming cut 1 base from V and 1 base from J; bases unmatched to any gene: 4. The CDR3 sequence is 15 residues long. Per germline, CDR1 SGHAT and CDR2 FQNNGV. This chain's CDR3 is CASSLGGGVSYEQYF. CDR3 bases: TGTGCCAGCAGCTTAGGGGGGGGTGTATCCTACGAGCAGTACTTC. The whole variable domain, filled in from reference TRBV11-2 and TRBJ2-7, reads EAGVAQSPRYKIIEKRQSVAFWCNPISGHATLYWYQQILGQGPKLLIQFQNNGVVDDSQLPKDRFSAERLKGVDSTLKIQPAKLEDSAVYLCASSLGGGVSYEQYFGPGTRLTVT.

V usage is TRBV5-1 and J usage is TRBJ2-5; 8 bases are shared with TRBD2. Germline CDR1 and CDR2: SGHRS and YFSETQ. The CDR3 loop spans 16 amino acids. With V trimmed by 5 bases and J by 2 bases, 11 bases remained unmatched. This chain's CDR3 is CASSPNLAGGQETQYF. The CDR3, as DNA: TGCGCCAGCAGTCCAAATCTAGCGGGCGGACAAGAGACCCAGTACTTC.

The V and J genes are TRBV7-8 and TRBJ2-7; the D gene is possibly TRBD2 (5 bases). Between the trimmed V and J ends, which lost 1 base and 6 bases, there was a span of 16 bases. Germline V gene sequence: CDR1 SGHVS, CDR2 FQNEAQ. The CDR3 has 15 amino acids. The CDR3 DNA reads TGTGCCAGCAGCTTAGTGGGTGGGGTTGGGAGCGAGCAGTACTTC. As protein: CASSLVGGVGSEQYF.

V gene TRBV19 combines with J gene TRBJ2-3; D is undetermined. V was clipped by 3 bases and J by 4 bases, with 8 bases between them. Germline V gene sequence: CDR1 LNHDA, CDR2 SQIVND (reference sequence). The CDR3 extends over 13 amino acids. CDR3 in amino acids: CASSIVGSDTQYF. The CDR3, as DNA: TGTGCCAGTAGTATCGTGGGGTCAGATACGCAGTATTTT.

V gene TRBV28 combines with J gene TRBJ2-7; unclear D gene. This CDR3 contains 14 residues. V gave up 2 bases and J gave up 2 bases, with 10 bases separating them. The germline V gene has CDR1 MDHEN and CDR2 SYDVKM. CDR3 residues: CASSLGGPPYEQYF. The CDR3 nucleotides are TGTGCCAGCAGTTTAGGCGGACCACCCTACGAGCAGTACTTC.

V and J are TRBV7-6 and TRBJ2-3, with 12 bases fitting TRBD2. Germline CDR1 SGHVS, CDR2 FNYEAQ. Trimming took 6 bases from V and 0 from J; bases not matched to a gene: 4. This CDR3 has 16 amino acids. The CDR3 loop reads CASSSLAGGSTDTQYF. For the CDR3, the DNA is TGTGCCAGCAGTTCGCTAGCGGGGGGGAGCACAGATACGCAGTATTTT.

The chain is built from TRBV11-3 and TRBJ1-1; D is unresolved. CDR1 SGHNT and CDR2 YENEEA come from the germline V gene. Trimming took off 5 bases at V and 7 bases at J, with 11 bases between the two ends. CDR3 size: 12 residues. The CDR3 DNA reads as TGTGCCAGCAGCAGGTCGGGAAGTGAAGCTTTCTTT. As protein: CASSRSGSEAFF.

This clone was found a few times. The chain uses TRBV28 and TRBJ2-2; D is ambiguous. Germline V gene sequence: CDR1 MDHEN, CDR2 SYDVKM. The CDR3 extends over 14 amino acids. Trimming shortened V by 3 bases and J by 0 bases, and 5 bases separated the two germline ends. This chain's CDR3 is CASSFPTNTGELFF. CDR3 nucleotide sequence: TGTGCCAGCAGTTTCCCTACGAACACCGGGGAGCTGTTTTTT. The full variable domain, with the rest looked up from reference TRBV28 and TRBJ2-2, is DVKVTQSSRYLVKRTGEKVFLECVQDMDHENMFWYRQDPGLGLRLIYFSYDVKMKEKGDIPEGYSVSREKKERFSLILESASTNQTSMYLCASSFPTNTGELFFGEGSRLTVL.